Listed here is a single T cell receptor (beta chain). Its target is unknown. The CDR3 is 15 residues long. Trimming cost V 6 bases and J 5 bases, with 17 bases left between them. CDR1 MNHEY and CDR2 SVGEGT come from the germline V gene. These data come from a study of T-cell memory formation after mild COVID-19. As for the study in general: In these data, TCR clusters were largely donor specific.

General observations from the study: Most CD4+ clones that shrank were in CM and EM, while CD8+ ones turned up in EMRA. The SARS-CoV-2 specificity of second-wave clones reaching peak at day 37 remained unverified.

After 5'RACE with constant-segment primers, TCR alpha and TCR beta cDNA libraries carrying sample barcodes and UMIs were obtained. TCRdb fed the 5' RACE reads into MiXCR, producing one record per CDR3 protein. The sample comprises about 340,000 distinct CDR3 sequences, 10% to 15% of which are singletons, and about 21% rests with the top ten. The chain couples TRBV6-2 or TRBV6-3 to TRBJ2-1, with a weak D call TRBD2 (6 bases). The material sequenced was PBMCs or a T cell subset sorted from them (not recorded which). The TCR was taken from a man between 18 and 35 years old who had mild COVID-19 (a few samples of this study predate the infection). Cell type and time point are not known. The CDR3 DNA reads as TGTGCCAGCAGCCCCCCCGGGACTGCTAACAATGAGCAGTTCTTC. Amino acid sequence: CASSPPGTANNEQFF.